This T cell receptor beta chain was identified in a study of T cell responses to AZD1222 COVID-19 vaccine. Data came from immunoSEQ multiplex PCR; TCRdb stores just in-frame clones and leaves some out. This sample has about 120,000 clones; roughly 92% occur once, and the top ten carry around 1.4%. Germline V gene data show CDR1 as MNHEY and CDR2 as SMNVEV (reference sequence). CDR3 length: 17 amino acids. J gave up 5 bases and V 5 bases, and 16 bases lay outside the gene matches. Relative to its sample, this clone is medium-sized. The V and J genes are TRBV27 and TRBJ1-1; 8 bases match TRBD1. Sequences were derived from peripheral blood, sampled 28 days after the second AZD1222 dose. The receptor's source is an adult who received the AZD1222 COVID-19 vaccine. CDR3 in amino acids: CASSTRQGRGSGTEAFF. The CDR3 DNA follows: TGTGCCAGCAGTACTAGACAGGGGAGGGGTTCTGGTACTGAAGCTTTCTTT.